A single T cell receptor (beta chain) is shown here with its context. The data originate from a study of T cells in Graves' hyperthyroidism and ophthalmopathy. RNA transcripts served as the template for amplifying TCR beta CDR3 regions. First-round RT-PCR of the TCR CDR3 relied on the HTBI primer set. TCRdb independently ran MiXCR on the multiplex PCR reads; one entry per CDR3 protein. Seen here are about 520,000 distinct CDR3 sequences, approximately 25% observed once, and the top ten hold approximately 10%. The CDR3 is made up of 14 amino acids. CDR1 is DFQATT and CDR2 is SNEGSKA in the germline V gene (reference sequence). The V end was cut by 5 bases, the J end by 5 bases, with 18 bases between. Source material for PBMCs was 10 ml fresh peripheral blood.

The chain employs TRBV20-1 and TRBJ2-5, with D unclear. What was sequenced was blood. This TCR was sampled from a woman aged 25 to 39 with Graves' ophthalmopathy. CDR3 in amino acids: CSAVANGIFETQYF. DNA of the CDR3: TGCAGTGCTGTGGCCAACGGAATTTTTGAGACCCAGTACTTC.